Below, 4 T cell receptor beta chains from the same sample are listed, as sequenced in a study of regulatory T cells in long-lasting Graves disease. Arm-PCR of CDR3 regions with iRepertoire HTBI primers generated TCR beta libraries. TCRdb independently ran MiXCR on the multiplex PCR reads; one entry per CDR3 protein. The table includes more than 300,000 distinct CDR3 sequences, around 20% detected once. The time point denotes: persistent/refractory GD, antithyroid drugs over 5 years with positive TRAb. Generation of the TCR library employed RNA extracted from PBMCs. The specimen comprised peripheral blood mononuclear cells (PBMCs), sampled when the disease was refractory, from a patient treated with antithyroid drugs. The receptors stem from a female donor with Graves disease.

This clonotype showed up just a few times. This chain links TRBV7-2 with TRBJ2-7; D might be TRBD2 (5 bases). V gave up 1 base and J gave up 4 bases, with 14 bases separating them. From germline, CDR1 is SGHTA and CDR2 FQGNSA. This CDR3 has 15 amino acids. CDR3 loop: CASSLVSGSMYEQYF. DNA of the CDR3: TGTGCCAGCAGCTTAGTGTCGGGATCCATGTACGAGCAGTACTTC.

The V gene is TRBV4-3, the J gene TRBJ1-2, with 8 bases matching TRBD1. The CDR3 contains 15 residues. Trimming removed 1 base from V and 5 bases from J; junction bases left unmatched: 6. The germline gives CDR1 LGHNA, CDR2 YSLEER. The DNA for the CDR3 is TGCGCCAGCAGCCAAGTCTTCCACAGGGGGTATGGCTACACCTTC. Translated, it gives CASSQVFHRGYGYTF.

The chain combines TRBV9 with TRBJ1-2; D unclear. This CDR3 region has 14 residues. Trimming pared 0 bases from V and 4 bases from J, leaving 10 bases between. Germline V lookup: CDR1 SGDLS, CDR2 YYNGEE. The CDR3 here is CASSVDVARYGYTF. The CDR3, as DNA: TGTGCCAGCAGCGTAGATGTAGCCCGCTATGGCTACACCTTC.

Of note for this clonotype: This may arise from a read error, as a much more abundant clone is one base away. This chain links TRBV7-6 with TRBJ2-7; 13 bases line up with TRBD2. The CDR3 extends over 15 amino acids. From germline, CDR1 is SGHVS and CDR2 FNYEAQ. The CDR3 loop is CASTEGLAGVYGQYF. Here the CDR3 DNA reads TGTGCCAGCACCGAAGGACTAGCGGGGGTTTACGGGCAGTACTTC.